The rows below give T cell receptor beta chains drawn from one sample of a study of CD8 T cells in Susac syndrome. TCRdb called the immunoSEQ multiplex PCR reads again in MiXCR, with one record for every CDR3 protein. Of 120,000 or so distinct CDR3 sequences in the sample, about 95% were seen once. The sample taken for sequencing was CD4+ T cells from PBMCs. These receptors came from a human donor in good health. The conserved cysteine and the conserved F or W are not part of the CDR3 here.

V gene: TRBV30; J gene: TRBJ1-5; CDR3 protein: AWSDEGISNQPQH
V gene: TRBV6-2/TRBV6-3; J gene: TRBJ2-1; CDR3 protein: ASSYMGWQF
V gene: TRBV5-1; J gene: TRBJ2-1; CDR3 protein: ASSLAGYQGGNEQF
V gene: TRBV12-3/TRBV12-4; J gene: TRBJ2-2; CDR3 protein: ASGQAANTGELF
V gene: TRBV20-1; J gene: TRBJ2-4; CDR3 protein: SARDRSSSKNIQY
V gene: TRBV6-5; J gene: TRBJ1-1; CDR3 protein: ASSVDLGAEAF
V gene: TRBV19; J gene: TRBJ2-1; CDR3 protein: ASSIGTHTYNEQF
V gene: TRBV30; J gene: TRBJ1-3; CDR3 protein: AWRATGANTIY
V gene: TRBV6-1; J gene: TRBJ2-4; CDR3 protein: ASSSRDGWENIQY
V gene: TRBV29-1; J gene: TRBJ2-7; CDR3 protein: SVQKGTGPYEQY
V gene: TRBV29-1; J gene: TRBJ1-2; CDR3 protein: SVEPTGSYGYT
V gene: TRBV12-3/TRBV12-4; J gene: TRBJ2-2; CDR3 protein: ASSSTGLVGELF
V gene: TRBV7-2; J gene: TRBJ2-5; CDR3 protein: ASTPRAKVDQETQY
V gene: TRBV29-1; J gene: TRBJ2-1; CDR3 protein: SVVGYNEQF